The present entry profiles one T cell receptor (beta chain) with its context. The source of the sample is a study of blood T cell repertoires in COVID-19. Study-level information: Material from acute and convalescent COVID-19 was sourced from the United States, Italy and Spain. Sources were T cells, B-cell-depleted T cells, or PBMCs; the material itself was cDNA or gDNA.

Per the original data handling: Reference gene primers were amplified, and this amplification served to estimate nucleated cell counts. Measured with immunoSEQ multiplex PCR; TCRdb has only the in-frame clones, and not every one. That table is the source of V, J and clone size, and D and trimming were worked out from the DNA. This table has 250,000 to 300,000 clones, 80% to 90% appearing once. This clonotype was obtained from a woman aged 25-40 years with COVID-19, enrolled during active disease. Input material: peripheral blood.

The CDR3 spells CASSIYREQPQHF. The CDR3 bases are TGTGCCAGTAGTATCTACAGGGAGCAGCCCCAGCATTTT. The gene calls are TRBV19 and TRBJ1-5; tentatively, D is TRBD1 (6 bases). Germline V gene lookup returns CDR1 LNHDA and CDR2 SQIVND (reference sequence). The CDR3 runs to 13 residues. V lost 3 bases, J lost 7 bases, and 10 bases lay in between.